The clone carrying this T cell receptor (beta chain) came up many times. What it binds is unknown. This sample stems from a study of neurological immune-mediated disorders. Overall study: A relapsing-remitting course was seen in most of the 34 multiple sclerosis patients and a secondary progressive course in 3.

Sorted libraries drew on 1 million CD4+ or CD8+ T cells. Findings and caveats of the study: One related-CDR3 cluster, found by phylogenetic grouping, held repertoires of 18 of 34 multiple sclerosis patients and is a possible signature.

Each TCR transcript was tagged with a 10-nucleotide random UMI during 5'RACE. One entry per CDR3 protein results from TCRdb running MiXCR on the 5' RACE reads. The sample lists over 45,000 distinct CDR3 sequences; just under 6% were seen once. This CDR3 is 17 amino acids long. Germline V gene data show CDR1 as PRHDT and CDR2 as FYEKMQ (reference sequence). The ends were cut back, 2 bases at V and 5 bases at J, with 18 bases in the middle. This chain joins TRBV13 and TRBJ1-4; maybe TRBD1 (5 bases). Material: CD4+ T cells from blood. This sequence originates from a woman aged 18-29 years with multiple sclerosis. For the CDR3, the DNA is TGTGCCAGCAGCTTACAGGGCAGGGCTTCCCGGAATGAAAAACTGTTTTTT. It encodes CASSLQGRASRNEKLFF.